This note documents a single T cell receptor beta chain sequence. The CDR3 loop spans 17 amino acids. V was pared by 4 bases and J by 4 bases, with 12 bases of the junction left unmatched. Per the germline V gene, CDR1 is SGHRS and CDR2 is YFSETQ. The sample comes from a study of blood T cell repertoires in COVID-19. Study in general: Acute and convalescent COVID-19 samples came from the United States, Italy and Spain.

This table comes from immunoSEQ multiplex PCR, and its TCRdb copy is limited to in-frame clones, with some not included. The sample yields approximately 240,000 clones, approximately 91% seen once. This TCR came from a man aged 25 to 40 with COVID-19, enrolled during active disease. The chain joins TRBV5-1 to TRBJ1-1, with 11 bases aligning to TRBD1. The sequencing sample was made of peripheral blood. This CDR3 reads CASSDGQGAVLSTEAFF. CDR3 DNA sequence: TGCGCCAGCAGCGACGGACAGGGGGCTGTTTTAAGCACTGAAGCTTTCTTT.